The 22 T cell receptor beta chains presented below share a single source sample, sequenced in a study of cytomegalovirus exposure and HLA in healthy donors (dated 2017 in TCRdb). Library generation was performed with the immunoSEQ multiplex PCR assay. A mixture of 60 forward primers for TCR Vbeta segments and 13 reverse primers for TCR Jbeta segments was used in the multiplex PCR. Not all clones reach the TCRdb copy of this immuneACCESS table, which keeps in-frame sequences only. Checked studies attribute under half of the gap to unresolved V genes and leave the rest unexplained. Here the sample has 150,000 to 180,000 clones; approximately 85% occur a single time. Roughly 2.3% of the sample rests with the top ten. The specimen sequenced was PBMCs. These receptors all come from a woman aged 18-35 years in good health and CMV-seronegative.

The table lists this clone with a count of one. The gene calls are TRBV28 and TRBJ1-1; D remains ambiguous. V was cut by 3 bases and J by 7 bases, with 12 bases left in between. This CDR3 contains 13 residues. In germline, CDR1 is MDHEN, CDR2 SYDVKM. This CDR3 is CASSFGPDYEAFF. CDR3 sequence (DNA): TGTGCCAGCAGTTTTGGTCCGGACTATGAAGCTTTCTTT.

The V call is TRBV7-2, the J call TRBJ2-3; unclear D gene. Trimming stripped 6 bases from V and 5 bases from J, with 12 bases between. Germline assignment: CDR1 SGHTA and CDR2 FQGNSA. The CDR3 is 13 amino acids. DNA for the CDR3: TGTGCCAGCAGTTCGACAAGAAGAGATACGCAGTATTTT. It codes for CASSSTRRDTQYF.

The chain uses TRBV27 and TRBJ2-5, with a possible D match to TRBD1 (5 bases). This CDR3 has 14 residues. Trimming pared 6 bases from V and 1 base from J, leaving 12 bases between. Germline lookup yields CDR1 MNHEY and CDR2 SMNVEV (reference sequence). The CDR3 here is CASRKGFLQETQYF. DNA of the CDR3: TGTGCCAGCAGAAAGGGGTTCCTCCAAGAGACCCAGTACTTC.

This clone showed up just a few times. J is TRBJ2-1 and V is TRBV21-1; the table's D gene call, TRBD2, was not cross checked with the DNA. TRBV21-1 is a pseudogene segment. The CDR3 totals 15 residues. DNA of the CDR3: TGTGCCAGCAGCACACTAGGGCGAGAGTACAATGAGCAGTTCTTC. Protein product: CASSTLGREYNEQFF.

A single count supports this clone. The genes are TRBV19 and TRBJ1-2; TRBD1 matches at 8 bases. The J segment lost 1 base and the V segment lost 7 bases, leaving 14 bases of the junction unmatched. Germline lookup yields CDR1 LNHDA and CDR2 SQIVND (reference sequence). There are 17 residues in the CDR3. The CDR3 here is CASTQGGGQGFNYGYTF. The DNA of the CDR3 is TGTGCCAGTACTCAAGGAGGAGGACAGGGATTTAACTATGGCTACACCTTC.

The gene calls are TRBV18 and TRBJ1-4; TRBD1 matches 7 bases. CDR3 length equals 15 residues. With 5 bases clipped from V and 8 bases from J, the junction kept 11 bases outside the gene matches. CDR1 is KGHSH and CDR2 is LQKENI in the germline V gene. Here the CDR3 DNA reads TGTGCCAGCTCATCGATGACAGGGACGAAGGAAAAACTGTTTTTT. Its translation is CASSSMTGTKEKLFF. Looking up the rest from reference TRBV18 and TRBJ1-4 gives the full variable domain: NAGVMQNPRHLVRRRGQEARLRCSPMKGHSHVYWYRQLPEEGLKFMVYLQKENIIDESGMPKERFSAEFPKEGPSILRIQQVVRGDSAAYFCASSSMTGTKEKLFFGSGTQLSVL.

The rearrangement links TRBV5-4 to TRBJ2-7; 16 bases are a match to TRBD2. Germline CDR1 and CDR2: SGHNT and YYREEE (reference sequence). The J segment lost 2 bases and the V segment lost 5 bases, leaving 7 bases of the junction unmatched. The CDR3 has 17 residues. CDR3 nucleotides: TGTGCCAGCAGACCCGGGACTAGCGGGGGGGGTCCCTACGAGCAGTACTTC. Amino acid sequence: CASRPGTSGGGPYEQYF.

This clone was found a few times. The rearrangement uses TRBV6-5 and TRBJ1-3, with D hard to call. V was cut by 7 bases and J by 0 bases, with 13 bases left in between. Germline CDR1 is MNHEY and CDR2 is SVGAGI. The CDR3 has 15 residues. In nucleotides, the CDR3 is TGTGCCAGCAACTCGCCAGGCCCCTCTGGAAACACCATATATTTT. Amino acids: CASNSPGPSGNTIYF.

The chain is built from TRBV10-3 and TRBJ1-1, with D unresolved. Deletions cut 3 bases from V and 2 bases from J, with 10 bases between. The CDR3 has 14 residues. The germline gives CDR1 ENHRY, CDR2 SYGVKD. This CDR3 reads CAISESQLNTEAFF. The CDR3 region has the DNA TGTGCCATCAGTGAATCACAGCTCAACACTGAAGCTTTCTTT.

This clone was detected a few times. The rearrangement uses TRBV25-1 and TRBJ2-2, with 7 bases that match TRBD2. Germline V gene lookup returns CDR1 MGHDK and CDR2 SYGVNS. The CDR3 extends over 15 amino acids. V lost 10 bases and J lost 1; bases outside the gene matches: 9. In DNA, the CDR3 is TGTGCCATGACGAGGCGGGAGTGGAACACCGGGGAGCTGTTTTTT. Translation gives CAMTRREWNTGELFF. Based on the CDR3 plus reference TRBV25-1 and TRBJ2-2, the full variable domain is EADIYQTPRYLVIGTGKKITLECSQTMGHDKMYWYQQDPGMELHLIHYSYGVNSTEKGDLSSESTVSRIRTEHFPLTLESARPSHTSQYLCAMTRREWNTGELFFGEGSRLTVL.

The V gene is TRBV20-1, the J gene TRBJ2-7, with D perhaps TRBD2 (6 bases). V was clipped by 5 bases and J by 6 bases, with 11 bases between them. The germline CDR1 and CDR2 sequences are DFQATT and SNEGSKA (reference sequence). This CDR3 has 11 amino acids. The CDR3 coding sequence is TGCAGTGCTCCCCGGACTATCGAGCAGTACTTC. Translating it yields CSAPRTIEQYF.

The rearrangement uses TRBV11-2 and TRBJ2-7, with a weak D call TRBD1 (6 bases). Germline loops: CDR1 SGHAT, CDR2 FQNNGV. This CDR3 has 12 residues. The V end lost 4 bases, the J end lost 6 bases, and 10 bases lay between the germline ends. CDR3 in amino acids: CASSSYRAEQYF. The CDR3, as DNA: TGTGCCAGCAGCTCCTACAGGGCCGAGCAGTACTTC.

The V call is TRBV10-3, the J call TRBJ2-7; 7 positions match TRBD1. V dropped 6 bases and J dropped 5; count of bases not matched to a gene: 13. Per the germline V gene, CDR1 is ENHRY and CDR2 is SYGVKD. This CDR3 region has 15 residues. The CDR3 sequence is CAIRGNRGDGDEQYF. CDR3 nucleotide sequence: TGTGCCATCAGAGGTAACAGGGGCGATGGCGACGAGCAGTACTTC.

The V call is TRBV18, the J call TRBJ1-5; 9 bases match TRBD1. The CDR3 totals 15 residues. With 3 bases clipped from V and 4 bases from J, the junction kept 4 bases outside the gene matches. Germline loops: CDR1 KGHSH, CDR2 LQKENI. This CDR3 reads CASSPTGGANQPQHF. DNA of the CDR3: TGTGCCAGCTCACCCACAGGGGGCGCAAATCAGCCCCAGCATTTT.

V gene TRBV7-9 combines with J gene TRBJ2-1, with 15 bases lining up with TRBD2. The V gene's germline CDR1 is SEHNR and CDR2 FQNEAQ (reference sequence). This CDR3 has 16 amino acids. The V gene end was trimmed by 6 bases and the J gene end by 7 bases; junction bases not matched to a gene: 7. The CDR3 bases are TGTGCCAGCAGTTTTGGACTAGCGGGAGGGTTAAATGAGCAGTTCTTC. It yields the protein CASSFGLAGGLNEQFF.

CDR3 amino acids: CASSPPAGDTQYF. Here the CDR3 DNA reads TGTGCCAGCAGTCCCCCGGCGGGAGATACGCAGTATTTT. The chain recombines TRBV28 with TRBJ2-3, with a possible D match to TRBD2 (5 bases). Germline CDR1 reads MDHEN; CDR2 reads SYDVKM. The V end lost 5 bases, the J end lost 5 bases, and 11 bases lay between the germline ends. The CDR3 spans 13 residues.

The chain carries TRBV10-3 and TRBJ1-1, with TRBD1 matching 9 bases. The CDR3 is 14 residues long. With V trimmed by 1 base and J by 7 bases, 4 bases remained unmatched. The germline gives CDR1 ENHRY, CDR2 SYGVKD. The CDR3 DNA reads TGTGCCATCAGTGAGTACAGGGGGCTTAGTGAAGCTTTCTTT. This sequence encodes CAISEYRGLSEAFF.

The V gene is TRBV27, the J gene TRBJ2-1; 14 positions agree with TRBD2. Germline V gene sequence: CDR1 MNHEY, CDR2 SMNVEV (reference sequence). CDR3 length equals 17 residues. V lost 2 bases, J lost 10 bases, and 10 bases stayed unmatched. The DNA for the CDR3 is TGTGCCAGCAGTTTAGTGGCTGGGACTAGCGGGGGTGGGGAGCAGTTCTTC. Translation gives CASSLVAGTSGGGEQFF.

This rearrangement joins TRBV11-2 to TRBJ1-2; TRBD1 matches 9 bases. The germline V gene has CDR1 SGHAT and CDR2 FQNNGV. The CDR3 totals 17 residues. V was pared by 3 bases and J by 5 bases, with 13 bases of the junction left unmatched. CDR3 loop: CASSFTGGRRPLYGYTF. CDR3 DNA sequence: TGTGCCAGCAGCTTTACAGGGGGCCGACGACCCCTATATGGCTACACCTTC. The complete variable domain, with remaining parts taken from reference TRBV11-2 and TRBJ1-2, reads EAGVAQSPRYKIIEKRQSVAFWCNPISGHATLYWYQQILGQGPKLLIQFQNNGVVDDSQLPKDRFSAERLKGVDSTLKIQPAKLEDSAVYLCASSFTGGRRPLYGYTFGSGTRLTVV.

The gene calls are TRBV28 and TRBJ1-4, with 7 bases lining up with TRBD1. The germline V gene encodes CDR1 MDHEN and CDR2 SYDVKM. CDR3 size: 16 residues. After removal of 5 bases from V and 8 bases from J, the junction contained 14 bases not matched to a gene. This CDR3 reads CASSPQGVGSLEKLFF. CDR3 sequence (DNA): TGTGCCAGCAGTCCTCAGGGGGTGGGGTCCTTGGAAAAACTGTTTTTT. Supplemented by reference TRBV28 and TRBJ1-4, the full variable domain reads DVKVTQSSRYLVKRTGEKVFLECVQDMDHENMFWYRQDPGLGLRLIYFSYDVKMKEKGDIPEGYSVSREKKERFSLILESASTNQTSMYLCASSPQGVGSLEKLFFGSGTQLSVL.

The V call is TRBV11-3, the J call TRBJ1-1; TRBD1 is a possible D gene (5 bases). Germline CDR1 SGHNT, CDR2 YENEEA. The CDR3 totals 15 residues. V was shortened by 2 bases and J by 2 bases, with 12 bases between the two germline ends. The CDR3 loop reads CASSLSGAANTEAFF. The CDR3 coding sequence is TGTGCCAGCAGCTTAAGTGGGGCGGCAAACACTGAAGCTTTCTTT.

This clone was seen just once. The J gene is TRBJ1-2, the V gene TRBV27, with D possibly matching TRBD1 (6 bases). CDR1 is MNHEY, CDR2 SMNVEV, per germline (reference sequence). The CDR3 length is 13 residues. The V and J ends lost 3 bases and 8 bases respectively, with 13 bases between them. This chain's CDR3 is CASSFQDSWGYTF. Written as DNA, the CDR3 is TGTGCCAGCAGTTTTCAGGACAGCTGGGGCTACACCTTC.